This T cell receptor beta chain was identified in a study of CD8+ T cells in alopecia areata. Study-wide background: At a dose of 5 to 10 mg twice daily, oral tofacitinib was given to treated patients.

Sample treatment: oral pan-JAK inhibitor, 5-10 mg twice daily. Comments on this clone: Its antigen is not identified.

Study conclusions and caveats: How baseline CD8+ expansion relates to response remains uncertain (there was one nonresponder). In lesional scalp, particularly from alopecia totalis/universalis, clonality was higher than in normal scalp. Sharing of TCR sequences between patients (possibly for HLA-related reasons) was less clear than in mice.

Extraction and reverse transcription of RNA yielded cDNA as the sequencing template. Sequenced by immunoSEQ multiplex PCR; TCRdb stores in-frame clones only, minus some. Of 110,000 or so clones listed, 56% are singletons. The germline CDR1 and CDR2 sequences are SGHTA and FQGNSA. V was clipped by 2 bases and J by 7 bases; unmatched bases: 8. This CDR3 comprises 15 residues. This TCR derives from a human donor with alopecia areata. The rearrangement uses TRBV7-2 and TRBJ1-2, with 9 bases lining up with TRBD1. The sequencing here drew on CD4+ T cells sorted from blood, taken at week 24, from a patient treated with tofacitinib. The DNA of the CDR3 is TGTGCCAGCAGCTTATCGGGACAGGGTGGAGGTGGCTACACCTTC. This gives the protein CASSLSGQGGGGYTF.